The entry that follows covers one T cell receptor (beta chain) sequence. The antigen this receptor binds is unknown. No qualities accompany the bases; no much larger clone lies one base away. Including cysteine and phenylalanine, the CDR3 has 13 amino acids. This entry keeps only the CDR3 DNA: 39 bases, framed from base 1. The trim is 4 bases for V and 4 bases for J, with a gap of 10 bases between the germline ends. The germline V gene (reference sequence) supplies CDR1 SGHNT and CDR2 YYREEE. Collaborating institutions collected whole blood in K2EDTA tubes following their own protocols. For TCRbeta analysis, collaborators shipped samples in one of three forms: frozen whole blood, isolated PBMCs, or DNA extracted from either of those sample types. This specimen belongs to a study of blood T cell repertoires in COVID-19 (TCRdb year 2020). About the full investigation: The collaborator samples originated in the United States, Italy and Spain and spanned the acute and convalescent phases of COVID-19. Where HLA class I and class II types were available, the types were taken from metadata supplied by the sample provider, not from assay-based typing. Deeply sampled blood TCRbeta repertoires from subjects exposed to, actively infected with, or recovered from COVID-19 were included in the dataset. The samples were drawn from the first 160 participants of the ongoing ImmuneRACE study and from some 1,300 subjects provided by 6 global collaborators. The prospective study material was composed of cDNA or gDNA derived from T cells, B-cell-depleted T cells, or PBMCs. The repertoires were made available in a free public database intended to serve as a resource for research on the immune response to SARS-CoV-2. Sample metadata almost always included a de-identified subject ID, COVID-19 status, age in years and sex. What the work shows at the level of the full study, not this receptor alone: How much clinical and demographic metadata was included differed by source and by participant, and the metadata was provided uncurated.

TCRbeta CDR3 regions were amplified from genomic DNA using the immunoSEQ Assay, a bias-controlled multiplex PCR. Turning to the authors' computational methods: Nucleated cell counts per sample were estimated from amplification of reference gene primers within the assay. To quantify the absolute abundance of each unique TCRbeta CDR3 rearrangement, sequence reads were collapsed and filtered. For each sample, productive Simpson clonality was calculated by taking the square root of Simpson's diversity index across productive rearrangements. TCRdb re-hosts the immuneACCESS table, in-frame sequences only. Its copies lack some clones; in the studies checked, an unresolved V gene accounts for under half of them, and the cause for the rest is not known. V, J and clone size derive from that table, while D and trimming were established from the DNA sequence. A total of some 190,000 clones appear in this sample, 80% to 90% of them only once. Clones ranked in the top ten supply approximately 9.9% of the sample.

The specimen was peripheral blood. The source is a human donor with active or convalescent COVID-19. The donor label of this sample is uncertain. The sequence joins TRBV5-4 to TRBJ2-3; the D gene identity is not certain. Read as DNA, the sequence is TGTGCCAGCAGCCCCGCCGGGTCAGATACGCAGTATTTT. It is translated as CASSPAGSDTQYF.